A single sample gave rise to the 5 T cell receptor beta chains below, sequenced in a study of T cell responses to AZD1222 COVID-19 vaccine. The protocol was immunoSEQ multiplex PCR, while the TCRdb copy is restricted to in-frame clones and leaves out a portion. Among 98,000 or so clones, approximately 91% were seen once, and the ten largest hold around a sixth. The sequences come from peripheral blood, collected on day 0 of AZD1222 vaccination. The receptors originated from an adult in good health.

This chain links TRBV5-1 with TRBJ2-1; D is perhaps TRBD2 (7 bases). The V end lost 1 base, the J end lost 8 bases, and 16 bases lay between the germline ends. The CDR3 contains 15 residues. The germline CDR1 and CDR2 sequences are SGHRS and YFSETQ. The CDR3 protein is CASSLTAGAAHEQFF. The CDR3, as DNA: TGCGCCAGCAGCTTGACGGCGGGGGCAGCCCATGAGCAGTTCTTC. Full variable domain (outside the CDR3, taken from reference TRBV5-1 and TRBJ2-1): KAGVTQTPRYLIKTRGQQVTLSCSPISGHRSVSWYQQTPGQGLQFLFEYFSETQRNKGNFPGRFSGRQFSNSRSEMNVSTLELGDSALYLCASSLTAGAAHEQFFGPGTRLTVL.

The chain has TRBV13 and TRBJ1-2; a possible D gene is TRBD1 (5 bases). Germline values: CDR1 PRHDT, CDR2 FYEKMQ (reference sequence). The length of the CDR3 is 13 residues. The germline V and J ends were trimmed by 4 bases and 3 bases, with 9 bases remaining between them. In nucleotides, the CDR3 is TGTGCCAGCAGCTCGGACACCTACTATGGCTACACCTTC. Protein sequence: CASSSDTYYGYTF.

CDR3 amino acids: CASSQATRGNQPQHF. DNA of the CDR3: TGCGCCAGCAGCCAAGCGACCAGGGGGAACCAGCCCCAGCATTTT. The chain recombines TRBV4-1 with TRBJ1-5; 7 positions match TRBD1. CDR1 and CDR2 (germline): MGHRA, YSYEKL. J was trimmed by 7 bases and V by 1 base; bases with no gene match: 7. The CDR3 runs to 15 residues.

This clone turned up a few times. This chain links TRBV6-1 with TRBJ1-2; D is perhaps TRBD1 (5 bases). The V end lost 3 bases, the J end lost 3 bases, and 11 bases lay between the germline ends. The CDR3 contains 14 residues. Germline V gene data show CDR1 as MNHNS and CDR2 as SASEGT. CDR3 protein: CASSDRWGDYGYTF. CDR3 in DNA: TGTGCCAGCAGTGATCGGTGGGGGGACTATGGCTACACCTTC.

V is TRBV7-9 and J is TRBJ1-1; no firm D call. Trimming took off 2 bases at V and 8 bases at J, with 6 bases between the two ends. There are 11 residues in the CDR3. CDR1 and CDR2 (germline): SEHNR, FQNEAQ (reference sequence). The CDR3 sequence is CASSLSEEAFF. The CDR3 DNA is TGTGCCAGCAGCTTATCGGAGGAAGCTTTCTTT.